Following are 13 T cell receptor beta chains from one sample sequenced in a study of human T cells and chemical hapten exposure. MiXCR was run by TCRdb on the RACE reads, yielding one entry per CDR3 protein. This sample has 250,000 or so distinct CDR3 sequences, with 7.7% found just once. Time point noted: pre-sensitization, week 0. Treatment here: therapeutic diphenylcyclopropenone sensitization with weekly scalp DPC. The sample here was whole blood, taken in connection with sensitization to the hapten diphenylcyclopropenone (DPC). The receptors here all came from a man aged 18 to 35 with alopecia areata. Some clones in this sample may be carry-over from other donors' samples.

J is TRBJ2-7 and V is TRBV28, with 8 nucleotides matching TRBD2. V trimming: 4 bases; J trimming: 3 bases; junction bases outside the gene matches: 8. Germline CDR1 MDHEN, CDR2 SYDVKM. The CDR3 extends over 15 amino acids. The CDR3 is CASSSQGLGHYEQYF. Here the CDR3 DNA reads TGTGCCAGCAGTTCCCAGGGACTAGGACACTACGAGCAGTACTTC.

This clonotype was seen at least ten times. The chain links TRBV24-1 to TRBJ2-1, with D hard to call. The CDR3 runs 11 residues. V lost 3 bases to trimming and J lost 8 bases, with 4 bases between them. CDR1 and CDR2 from the germline V gene are KGHDR and SFDVKD. CDR3 region: CATSDRDEQFF. The CDR3, as DNA: TGTGCCACCAGTGATAGAGATGAGCAGTTCTTC.

This clonotype has ten or more counts. J is TRBJ1-2 and V is TRBV4-1, with D hard to call. The length of the CDR3 is 15 residues. V was clipped by 4 bases and J by 3 bases, with 15 bases between them. Germline V gene sequence: CDR1 MGHRA, CDR2 YSYEKL. CDR3 sequence reads: CASSPGPNDYYGYTF. Here the CDR3 DNA reads TGCGCCAGCAGCCCCGGGCCGAACGATTACTATGGCTACACCTTC.

This clonotype was counted between two and nine times. The chain is built from TRBV6-5 and TRBJ2-7; TRBD2 matches at 11 bases. The CDR3 covers 15 residues. V was pared by 4 bases and J by 2 bases, with 4 bases of the junction left unmatched. Germline CDR1 and CDR2: MNHEY and SVGAGI. In DNA form, the CDR3 reads TGTGCCAGCAGTTCCACTAGCGGGGGCCCCTACGAGCAGTACTTC. Its protein product is CASSSTSGGPYEQYF.

This clonotype appeared many times. The chain employs TRBV18 and TRBJ1-1; a weak D match, TRBD1 (5 bases). Germline assignment: CDR1 KGHSH and CDR2 LQKENI. The V gene lost 1 base and the J gene lost 5 bases, with 11 bases spanning the gap. This CDR3 has 14 residues. DNA of the CDR3: TGTGCCAGCTCACCACGTAGGGGCGCAACTGAAGCTTTCTTT. This gives the protein CASSPRRGATEAFF. Filled out from reference TRBV18 and TRBJ1-1, the complete variable domain reads NAGVMQNPRHLVRRRGQEARLRCSPMKGHSHVYWYRQLPEEGLKFMVYLQKENIIDESGMPKERFSAEFPKEGPSILRIQQVVRGDSAAYFCASSPRRGATEAFFGQGTRLTVV.

This clonotype was found a few times. V usage is TRBV3-1 and J usage is TRBJ2-3; 12 nucleotides line up with TRBD1. With 2 bases clipped from V and 6 bases from J, the junction kept 6 bases outside the gene matches. CDR1 and CDR2 (germline): LGHDT, YNNKEL (reference sequence). The CDR3 runs to 16 residues. The CDR3 sequence: CASSQPGQGALDTQYF. The CDR3 DNA is TGTGCCAGCAGCCAACCGGGACAGGGGGCTCTGGATACGCAGTATTTT.

Only a few counts were recorded for this clonotype. The chain uses TRBV9 and TRBJ2-1, with 9 bases that match TRBD2. The CDR3 has 16 residues. V gave up 0 bases and J gave up 5 bases; unmatched junction bases: 6. Germline values: CDR1 SGDLS, CDR2 YYNGEE. This chain's CDR3 is CASSVAGLAGNNEQFF. As DNA, the CDR3 is TGTGCCAGCAGCGTAGCTGGGCTAGCGGGGAACAATGAGCAGTTCTTC.

This clonotype was seen ten or more times. This chain connects TRBV4-1 to TRBJ1-5; 7 positions agree with TRBD1. Looked up from germline, CDR1 is MGHRA and CDR2 is YSYEKL. The CDR3 is 15 residues long. V lost 3 bases, J lost 7 bases, and 9 bases stayed unmatched. The CDR3 DNA sequence: TGCGCCAGCAGCCAGCGTGGGACAGAGGGACAGCCCCAGCATTTT. This codes for CASSQRGTEGQPQHF.

Ten or more counts support this clonotype. The rearrangement links TRBV4-2 to TRBJ2-5; D gene uncertain. CDR3 length equals 15 residues. V shed 0 bases and J shed 0 bases, with 8 bases lying between them. Germline CDR1 and CDR2: LGHNA and YNFKEQ. Here the CDR3 DNA reads TGTGCCAGCAGCCAAGATCGGGCAGACCAAGAGACCCAGTACTTC. Protein: CASSQDRADQETQYF.

The chain links TRBV4-1 to TRBJ2-5; the D is unclear. The CDR3 sequence is 14 residues long. Per the germline V gene, CDR1 is MGHRA and CDR2 is YSYEKL. Trimming took off 1 base at V and 5 bases at J, with 11 bases between the two ends. In nucleotides, the CDR3 is TGCGCCAGCAGCCAAGTGACGATGCAGGAGACCCAGTACTTC. Encoded protein: CASSQVTMQETQYF.

This clonotype was counted only a few times. The V gene is TRBV6-2 or TRBV6-3, the J gene TRBJ2-7; either TRBD1 or TRBD2 may fit D (5 bases each). V was cut by 6 bases and J by 0 bases, with 24 bases left in between. From germline, CDR1 is MNHEY and CDR2 SVGEGT. The CDR3 runs 18 residues. CDR3 in DNA: TGTGCCAGCAGAACAACCGTCGGGGACGGCAAAAGCTCCTACGAGCAGTACTTC. This sequence encodes CASRTTVGDGKSSYEQYF.

This clonotype occurred a few times. The chain links TRBV7-9 to TRBJ2-3, with 8 bases identical to TRBD2. Germline V gives CDR1 SEHNR, CDR2 FQNEAQ (reference sequence). After removal of 5 bases from V and 2 bases from J, the junction contained 6 bases not matched to a gene. This CDR3 region has 15 residues. The CDR3 loop reads CASSHIAGLTDTQYF. CDR3 nucleotide sequence: TGTGCCAGCAGCCACATAGCGGGGCTCACAGATACGCAGTATTTT.

This clonotype was observed many times. V gene TRBV6-2 or TRBV6-3 combines with J gene TRBJ1-6; 8 nucleotides align to TRBD1. Germline V lookup: CDR1 MNHEY, CDR2 SVGEGT. The ends lost 6 bases at V and 7 bases at J; junction bases unmatched: 11. The CDR3 runs to 16 residues. CDR3 sequence reads: CASSPQGQGGNSPLHF. The CDR3 DNA follows: TGTGCCAGCAGCCCCCAAGGACAGGGTGGCAATTCACCCCTCCACTTT.